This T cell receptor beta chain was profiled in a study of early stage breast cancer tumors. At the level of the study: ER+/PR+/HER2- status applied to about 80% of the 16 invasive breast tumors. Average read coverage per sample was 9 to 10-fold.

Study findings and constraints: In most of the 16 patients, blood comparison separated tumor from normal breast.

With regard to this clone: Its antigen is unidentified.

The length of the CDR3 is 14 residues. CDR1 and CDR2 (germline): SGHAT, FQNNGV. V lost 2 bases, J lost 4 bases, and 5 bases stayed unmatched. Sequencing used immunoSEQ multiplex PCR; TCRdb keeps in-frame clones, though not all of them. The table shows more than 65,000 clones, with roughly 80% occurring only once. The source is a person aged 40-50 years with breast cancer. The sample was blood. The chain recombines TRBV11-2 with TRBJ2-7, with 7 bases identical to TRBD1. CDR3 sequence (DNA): TGTGCCAGCAGCTTAAGGGTACAGGGGTACGAGCAGTACTTC. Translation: CASSLRVQGYEQYF.